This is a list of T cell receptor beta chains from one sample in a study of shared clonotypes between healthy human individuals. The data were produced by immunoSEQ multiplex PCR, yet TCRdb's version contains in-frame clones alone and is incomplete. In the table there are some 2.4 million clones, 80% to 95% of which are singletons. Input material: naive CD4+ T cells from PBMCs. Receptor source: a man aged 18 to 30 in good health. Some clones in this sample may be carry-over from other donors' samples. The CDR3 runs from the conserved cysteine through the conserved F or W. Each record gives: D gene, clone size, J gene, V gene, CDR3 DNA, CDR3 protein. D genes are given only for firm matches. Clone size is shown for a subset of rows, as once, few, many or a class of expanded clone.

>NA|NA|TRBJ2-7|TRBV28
TGTGCCAGCTTAGGGAGGCGCGAGCAGTACTTC
CASLGRREQYF
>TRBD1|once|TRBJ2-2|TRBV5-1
TGCGCCAGCAGCCCGGGGACAGGCACCGGGGAGCTGTTTTTT
CASSPGTGTGELFF
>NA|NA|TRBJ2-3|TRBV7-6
TGTGCCAGCAGCCCTGTGACTAGTTCGGATACGCAGTATTTT
CASSPVTSSDTQYF
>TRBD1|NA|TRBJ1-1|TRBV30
TGTGCCTGGGCCAGGGGGATGAACACTGAAGCTTTCTTT
CAWARGMNTEAFF
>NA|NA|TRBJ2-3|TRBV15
TGTGCCACCAGCAGAGTATATACGCAGTATTTT
CATSRVYTQYF
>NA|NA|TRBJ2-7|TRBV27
TGTGCCAGCAGTTTATCGAGAACCCCAAATAGCGAGCAGTACTTC
CASSLSRTPNSEQYF
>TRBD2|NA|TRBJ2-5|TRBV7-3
TGTGCCAGCAGCATTAATGGGGCGGGAGTGGGAGAGACCCAGTACTTC
CASSINGAGVGETQYF
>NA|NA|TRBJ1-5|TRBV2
TGTGCCAGCAGTCGGGACACCAATCAGCCCCAGCATTTT
CASSRDTNQPQHF
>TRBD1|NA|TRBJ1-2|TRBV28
TGTGCCAGCTTTTCCAGGACAGGGCCAACCTATGGCTACACCTTC
CASFSRTGPTYGYTF
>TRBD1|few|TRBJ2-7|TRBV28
TGTGCCAGCAGCCACCCCTTAGAGGGGGCCTCCTACGAGCAGTACTTC
CASSHPLEGASYEQYF
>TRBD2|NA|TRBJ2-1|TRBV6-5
TGTGCCAGCAGTTACTCCCGGGGGGGCGCGGGGGAGCAGTTCTTC
CASSYSRGGAGEQFF
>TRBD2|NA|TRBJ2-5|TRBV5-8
TGTGCCAGCAGCTTGGCGACTAGCGGCGGAGAGACCCAGTACTTC
CASSLATSGGETQYF
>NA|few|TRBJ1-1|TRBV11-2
TGTGCCAGCAGCTTGGTATGGGAGACTGAAGCTTTCTTT
CASSLVWETEAFF
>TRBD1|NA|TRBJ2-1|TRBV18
TGTGCCAGCTCACCAGTGACAGGGGCCCACCTCGGCGGGGAGCAGTTCTTC
CASSPVTGAHLGGEQFF
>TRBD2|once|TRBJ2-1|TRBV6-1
TGTGCCAGCAGTGGCCTTGGTGTAGCGGGCTCCTACAATGAGCAGTTCTTC
CASSGLGVAGSYNEQFF
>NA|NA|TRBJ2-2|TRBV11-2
TGTGCCAGCAGCTTAGGGTCGGGGTTAGCCGGGGAGCTGTTTTTT
CASSLGSGLAGELFF
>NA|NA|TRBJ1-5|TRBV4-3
TGCGCCAGCAGCCAAGATTACCGACAGAGCGGGCAGCCCCAGCATTTT
CASSQDYRQSGQPQHF
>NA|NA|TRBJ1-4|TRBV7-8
TGTGCCAGCAGCTTATCGCGTTCCGTTAATGAAAAACTGTTTTTT
CASSLSRSVNEKLFF
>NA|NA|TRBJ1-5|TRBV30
TGTGCCTGGAGTGCGAGCAATCAGCCCCAGCATTTT
CAWSASNQPQHF
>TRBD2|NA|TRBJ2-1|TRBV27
TGTGCCAGCTTGAGACTAGCGGGAGACCTTGAGCAGTTCTTC
CASLRLAGDLEQFF
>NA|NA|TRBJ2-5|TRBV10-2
TGCGCCAGCAGTGAGGGACTTCTTGGGAGAACCCAGTACTTC
CASSEGLLGRTQYF
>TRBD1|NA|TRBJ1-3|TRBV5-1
TGCGCCAGCAGCTCGACAGGGGGCATCTCTGGAAACACCATATATTTT
CASSSTGGISGNTIYF
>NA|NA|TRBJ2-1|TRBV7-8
TGTGCCAGCAGTTCCCTCGGCCTGGAGCAGTTCTTC
CASSSLGLEQFF
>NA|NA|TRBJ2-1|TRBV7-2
TGTGCCAGCAGCTCCCGAACCGGCGATGAGCAGTTCTTC
CASSSRTGDEQFF
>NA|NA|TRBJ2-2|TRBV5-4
TGTGCCAGCAGCCTAGCCGGCTCGAACACCGGGGAGCTGTTTTTT
CASSLAGSNTGELFF
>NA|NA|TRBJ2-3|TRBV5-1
TGCGCCAGCAGCTTGCCGACGGGCGCAGATACGCAGTATTTT
CASSLPTGADTQYF
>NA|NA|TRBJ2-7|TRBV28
TGTGCCAGCAGGGATGCATACGAGCAGTACTTC
CASRDAYEQYF
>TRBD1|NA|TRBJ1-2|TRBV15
TGTGCCACCAGCCCGGGACAGGCCTATGGCTACACCTTC
CATSPGQAYGYTF
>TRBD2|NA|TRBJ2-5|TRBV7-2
TGTGCCAGCAGCCCCCTGGGACTAGCGGGTGTGAAGACCCAGTACTTC
CASSPLGLAGVKTQYF
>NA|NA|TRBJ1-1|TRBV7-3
TGTGCCAGCAGCTCGAAAGGGAGTCTGAACACTGAAGCTTTCTTT
CASSSKGSLNTEAFF
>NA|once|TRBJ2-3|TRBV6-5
TGTGCCAGCAGTTACGATAGCACAGATACGCAGTATTTT
CASSYDSTDTQYF
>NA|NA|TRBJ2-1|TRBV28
TGTGCCAGCAGTTGGGTCGGGAGTATGAATGAGCAGTTCTTC
CASSWVGSMNEQFF
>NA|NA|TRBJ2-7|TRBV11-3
TGTGCCAGCAGCGTGTTTAATGCCTACGAGCAGTACTTC
CASSVFNAYEQYF
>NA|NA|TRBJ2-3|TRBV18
TGTGCCAGCTCACCAATCCCGCGCAGCACAGATACGCAGTATTTT
CASSPIPRSTDTQYF
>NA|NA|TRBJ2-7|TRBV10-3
TGTGCCATCAGAAAGCCAGACTACGAGCAGTACTTC
CAIRKPDYEQYF